The rows below give T cell receptor beta chains drawn from one sample of a study of graft-versus-host responses after intestinal transplantation. Data came from immunoSEQ multiplex PCR; TCRdb stores just in-frame clones and leaves some out. The sample shows some 100,000 clones, approximately 92% of them seen only once. The antigens of these receptors remain unknown. Here the sequenced sample was unstimulated CD8+ T cells sorted from spleen or lymph node cells, taken before transplant. These receptors came from a human donor who was the organ donor for an intestinal transplant. CDR3s include the opening cysteine and the closing phenylalanine or tryptophan. A D gene is named only where the DNA matches it firmly. Size is omitted from some rows. Given values are once, few, many or a class for expanded clones.

NA,TRBJ1-1,TRBV10-3,NA,CAISGGSKEAFF,TGTGCCATCAGTGGCGGGTCTAAAGAAGCTTTCTTT
TRBD2,TRBJ2-1,TRBV5-1,NA,CASGPRGLAPYNEQFF,TGCGCCAGCGGCCCCCGCGGACTAGCGCCCTACAATGAGCAGTTCTTC
TRBD1,TRBJ1-5,TRBV28,NA,CASSPDRGHSNQPQHF,TGTGCCAGCAGCCCAGACAGGGGGCATAGCAATCAGCCCCAGCATTTT
TRBD2,TRBJ2-1,TRBV6-5,NA,CASSYSTAGAYNEQFF,TGTGCCAGCAGTTACTCGACAGCGGGGGCCTACAATGAGCAGTTCTTC
NA,TRBJ1-2,TRBV10-2,NA,CAVKSYGYTF,TGCGCCGTGAAGAGCTATGGCTACACCTTC
TRBD2,TRBJ2-3,TRBV4-3,NA,CASSQDLADTDTQYF,TGCGCCAGCAGCCAAGATCTAGCGGACACAGATACGCAGTATTTT
TRBD2,TRBJ2-7,TRBV7-9,NA,CASRWGGELSYEQYF,TGTGCCAGCCGGTGGGGGGGGGAGCTCTCCTACGAGCAGTACTTC
NA,TRBJ1-1,TRBV7-9,once,CASSSQGTEAFF,TGTGCCAGCAGCTCGCAGGGAACTGAAGCTTTCTTT
TRBD2,TRBJ2-2,TRBV19,NA,CASSDSGRAELFF,TGTGCCAGTTCGGATAGCGGGAGGGCGGAGCTGTTTTTT
NA,TRBJ2-3,TRBV10-3,NA,CATRGMLMSTDTQYF,TGTGCCACAAGGGGGATGCTAATGAGCACAGATACGCAGTATTTT
NA,TRBJ2-7,TRBV6-6,NA,CASKREQYF,TGTGCCAGCAAGCGCGAGCAGTACTTC
NA,TRBJ1-5,TRBV6-5,NA,CASSYGHGQPQHF,TGTGCCAGCAGTTACGGGCACGGTCAGCCCCAGCATTTT
NA,TRBJ1-3,TRBV5-4,NA,CASSFRGGNTIYF,TGTGCCAGCAGCTTCAGGGGCGGAAACACCATATATTTT
NA,TRBJ1-6,TRBV6-4,NA,CASSVGGKSSNSPLHF,TGTGCCAGCAGTGTCGGCGGAAAGTCTTCAAATTCACCCCTCCACTTT
NA,TRBJ2-3,TRBV28,NA,CASIFGGDGGTDTQYF,TGTGCCAGCATTTTTGGAGGGGATGGGGGCACAGATACGCAGTATTTT
NA,TRBJ1-1,TRBV19,NA,CASSMWATMNTEAFF,TGTGCCAGTAGTATGTGGGCGACCATGAACACTGAAGCTTTCTTT
TRBD1,TRBJ1-2,TRBV11-2,NA,CASSPERGRGYGYTF,TGTGCCAGCAGCCCAGAAAGGGGGCGGGGCTATGGCTACACCTTC
TRBD2,TRBJ2-4,TRBV5-4,few,CASSVGTSSLGYF,TGTGCCAGCAGCGTTGGGACTAGCAGCCTCGGATACTTC
TRBD1,TRBJ1-2,TRBV28,NA,CASRTGVIRTGEWGGYTF,TGTGCCAGCAGGACGGGGGTCATACGGACAGGGGAATGGGGTGGCTACACCTTC
NA,TRBJ2-3,TRBV6-1,NA,CASSELGTLKGDTQYF,TGTGCCAGCAGTGAACTTGGGACTCTCAAGGGGGATACGCAGTATTTT
TRBD1,TRBJ1-1,TRBV5-1,NA,CASSLGGTGGPQAFF,TGCGCCAGCAGCTTGGGTGGGACAGGGGGCCCCCAAGCTTTCTTT
NA,TRBJ2-5,TRBV5-6,NA,CASSLLAHETQYF,TGTGCCAGCAGCCTGCTAGCCCACGAGACCCAGTACTTC
NA,TRBJ1-5,TRBV27,NA,CASGGGRAAGNQPQHF,TGTGCCAGCGGGGGGGGTCGGGCGGCGGGCAATCAGCCCCAGCATTTT
TRBD2,TRBJ2-1,TRBV5-6,few,CASSPTGLAGSFYNEQFF,TGTGCCAGCAGCCCGACGGGACTAGCGGGGAGCTTCTACAATGAGCAGTTCTTC
NA,TRBJ1-1,TRBV11-2,NA,CASSWDTLPPEAFF,TGTGCCAGCAGCTGGGACACCCTGCCGCCGGAAGCTTTCTTT
NA,TRBJ2-3,TRBV9,NA,CASSVGVGSTDTQYF,TGTGCCAGCAGCGTAGGTGTCGGGTCCACAGATACGCAGTATTTT
TRBD2,TRBJ2-4,TRBV29-1,NA,CSIRGEGTKNIQYF,TGCAGCATCCGCGGGGAGGGGACCAAAAACATTCAGTACTTC
NA,TRBJ2-1,TRBV19,once,CASSIQTDYNEQFF,TGTGCCAGTAGTATCCAAACAGATTACAATGAGCAGTTCTTC
TRBD1,TRBJ1-2,TRBV2,NA,CASTGQGHYGYTF,TGTGCCAGCACCGGACAGGGACACTATGGCTACACCTTC
TRBD1,TRBJ2-7,TRBV5-6,few,CASSHKPGGMGYEQYF,TGTGCCAGCAGCCATAAACCAGGGGGAATGGGCTACGAGCAGTACTTC
TRBD2,TRBJ2-1,TRBV7-8,NA,CASSWSSGTASYNEQFF,TGTGCCAGCAGCTGGAGTAGCGGGACGGCCTCCTACAATGAGCAGTTCTTC
NA,TRBJ2-5,TRBV9,few,CASSGSGEETQYF,TGTGCCAGCAGCGGCTCAGGGGAAGAGACCCAGTACTTC
TRBD2,TRBJ2-1,TRBV5-8,NA,CATRGVDEQFF,TGTGCCACCCGGGGGGTCGATGAGCAGTTCTTC
TRBD1,TRBJ2-1,TRBV27,NA,CASRYNRDRQNEQFF,TGTGCCAGCAGATATAACCGGGACAGACAGAATGAGCAGTTCTTC
NA,TRBJ2-7,TRBV5-6,few,CASTLGAGSYEQYF,TGTGCCAGCACCCTGGGAGCAGGTTCCTACGAGCAGTACTTC
NA,TRBJ1-4,TRBV2,NA,CASSVVARGGFGEKLFF,TGTGCCAGCAGTGTGGTAGCCCGGGGGGGCTTCGGTGAAAAACTGTTTTTT
NA,TRBJ1-1,TRBV6-6,once,CASNQGGGTEAFF,TGTGCCAGCAACCAGGGAGGGGGCACTGAAGCTTTCTTT
NA,TRBJ1-2,TRBV4-2,NA,CASSQMKKRYGYTF,TGTGCCAGCAGCCAGATGAAAAAGCGCTATGGCTACACCTTC
NA,TRBJ1-2,TRBV7-3,NA,CASSYRRGDGYTF,TGTGCCAGCAGCTATCGGAGAGGCGATGGCTACACCTTC
NA,TRBJ2-7,TRBV18,NA,CASSHHPGDYEQYF,TGTGCCAGCTCACACCATCCAGGCGATTACGAGCAGTACTTC
NA,TRBJ1-2,TRBV7-3,NA,CASSPNGGVTSRATLDYGYTF,TGTGCCAGCAGCCCAAATGGGGGGGTGACTTCCCGAGCCACACTCGACTATGGCTACACCTTC
NA,TRBJ2-3,TRBV28,NA,CASRVPTAVGQYF,TGTGCCAGCAGAGTGCCAACGGCGGTCGGGCAGTATTTT
TRBD1,TRBJ1-1,TRBV10-3,NA,CAISLGQGEDTEAFF,TGTGCCATCAGTCTTGGACAGGGGGAGGACACTGAAGCTTTCTTT
NA,TRBJ2-7,TRBV5-6,NA,CASSSDRDLLYEQYF,TGTGCCAGCAGCTCGGACAGAGACCTCCTCTACGAGCAGTACTTC
NA,TRBJ1-2,TRBV27,NA,CASTPRAGQDYYGYTF,TGTGCCAGCACTCCTCGAGCGGGCCAGGACTACTATGGCTACACCTTC
TRBD1,TRBJ2-1,TRBV6-4,once,CASSDSGDSPNEQFF,TGTGCCAGCAGTGACTCGGGGGACAGTCCCAATGAGCAGTTCTTC
NA,TRBJ2-3,TRBV7-9,NA,CAYQPGVPDTQYF,TGTGCCTACCAACCGGGGGTTCCAGATACGCAGTATTTT
NA,TRBJ2-5,TRBV13,NA,CASSLLGLAQETQYF,TGTGCCAGCAGCTTATTGGGACTCGCCCAAGAGACCCAGTACTTC
NA,TRBJ2-3,TRBV14,NA,CASSQVAGGRTDTQYF,TGTGCCAGCAGCCAAGTAGCCGGGGGACGCACAGATACGCAGTATTTT
NA,TRBJ1-1,TRBV7-8,NA,CASSFLGDTEAFF,TGTGCCAGCAGCTTTCTAGGGGACACTGAAGCTTTCTTT
NA,TRBJ1-2,TRBV20-1,NA,CSGPPHSGYTF,TGCAGCGGCCCCCCCCACAGTGGCTACACCTTC
NA,TRBJ2-7,TRBV27,NA,CASSTTPQDYYEQYF,TGTGCCAGCAGCACAACACCCCAAGACTACTACGAGCAGTACTTC
TRBD2,TRBJ2-1,TRBV7-6,NA,CASSVFSGMYNEQFF,TGTGCCAGCAGCGTTTTTAGCGGGATGTACAATGAGCAGTTCTTC